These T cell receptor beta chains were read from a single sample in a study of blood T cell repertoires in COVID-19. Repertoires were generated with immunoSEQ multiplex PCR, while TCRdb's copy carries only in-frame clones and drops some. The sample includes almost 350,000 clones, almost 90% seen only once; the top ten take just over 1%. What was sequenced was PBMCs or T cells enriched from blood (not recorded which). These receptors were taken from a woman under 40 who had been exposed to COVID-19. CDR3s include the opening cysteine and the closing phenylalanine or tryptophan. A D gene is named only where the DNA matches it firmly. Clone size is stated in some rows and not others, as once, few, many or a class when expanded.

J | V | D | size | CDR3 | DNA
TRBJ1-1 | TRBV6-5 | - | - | CASSYLGGTEAFF | TGTGCCAGCAGTTACCTGGGAGGCACTGAAGCTTTCTTT
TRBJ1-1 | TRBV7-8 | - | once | CASSGNRDTANTEAFF | TGTGCCAGCAGCGGAAACCGGGACACGGCGAACACTGAAGCTTTCTTT
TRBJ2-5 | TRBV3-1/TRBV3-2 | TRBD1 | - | CASSAWDRDQETQYF | TGTGCCAGCAGCGCTTGGGACAGGGACCAAGAGACCCAGTACTTC
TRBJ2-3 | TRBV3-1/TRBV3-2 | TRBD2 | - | CASSQAPTSIADTQYF | TGTGCCAGCAGCCAAGCCCCGACTAGCATTGCAGATACGCAGTATTTT
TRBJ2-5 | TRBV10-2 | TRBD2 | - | CASSESPSGIQETQYF | TGCGCCAGCAGTGAGAGTCCTAGCGGGATCCAAGAGACCCAGTACTTC
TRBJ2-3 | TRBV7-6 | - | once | CASSSLPVPDTQYF | TGTGCCAGCAGCTCGCTACCTGTCCCAGATACGCAGTATTTT
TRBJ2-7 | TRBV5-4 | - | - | CASSFDRFYEQYF | TGTGCCAGCAGCTTCGACAGATTCTACGAGCAGTACTTC
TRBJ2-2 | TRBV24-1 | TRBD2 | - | CATSDFRGLARTGELFF | TGTGCCACCAGTGATTTCAGGGGACTAGCGCGTACCGGGGAGCTGTTTTTT
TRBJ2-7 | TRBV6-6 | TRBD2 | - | CASGRLAGGPGEQYF | TGTGCCAGCGGGAGACTAGCGGGAGGGCCTGGCGAGCAGTACTTC
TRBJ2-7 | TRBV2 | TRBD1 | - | CASGDRVYEQYF | TGTGCCAGCGGAGACAGGGTGTACGAGCAGTACTTC
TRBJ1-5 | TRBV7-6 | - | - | CASSHSQPQHF | TGTGCCAGCAGCCATAGTCAGCCCCAGCATTTT
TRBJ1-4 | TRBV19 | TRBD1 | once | CASSDSAGGREKLFF | TGTGCCAGTAGTGATTCTGCAGGGGGTCGGGAAAAACTGTTTTTT
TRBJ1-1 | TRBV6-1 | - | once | CASSDTQMNTEAFF | TGTGCCAGCAGTGACACACAGATGAACACTGAAGCTTTCTTT
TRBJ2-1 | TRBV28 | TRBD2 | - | CASSLITSGTNEQFF | TGTGCCAGCAGTTTAATAACTAGCGGGACCAATGAGCAGTTCTTC
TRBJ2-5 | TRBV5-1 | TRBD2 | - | CASSLGGLAVDF | TGCGCCAGCAGCCTGGGCGGACTAGCCGTAGACTTC
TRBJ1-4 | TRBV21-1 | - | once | CASSGPSGTNEKLFF | TGTGCCAGCAGCGGCCCCAGCGGTACTAATGAAAAACTGTTTTTT
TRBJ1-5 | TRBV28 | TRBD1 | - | CASSSYGTGVNQPQHF | TGTGCCAGCAGTTCTTACGGGACAGGGGTAAATCAGCCCCAGCATTTT
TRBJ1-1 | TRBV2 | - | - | CASSGGFSDTEAFF | TGTGCCAGCAGTGGAGGGTTTAGCGACACTGAAGCTTTCTTT
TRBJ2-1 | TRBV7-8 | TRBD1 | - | CASSFPGGQGHLKSSYNEQFF | TGTGCCAGCAGCTTCCCCGGGGGACAGGGGCACCTTAAGAGCTCCTACAATGAGCAGTTCTTC
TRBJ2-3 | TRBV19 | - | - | CASSRGLTDTQYF | TGTGCCAGTAGTAGGGGCCTCACAGATACGCAGTATTTT
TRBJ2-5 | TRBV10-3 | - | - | CAISEDPGEETQYF | TGTGCCATCAGTGAGGACCCAGGGGAAGAGACCCAGTACTTC
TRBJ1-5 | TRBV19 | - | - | CASSKGDPTYNQPQHF | TGTGCCAGTTCTAAGGGGGACCCAACGTACAATCAGCCCCAGCATTTT
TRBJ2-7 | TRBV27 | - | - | CASRGLAGSSYEQYF | TGTGCCAGCAGGGGGTTGGCAGGGTCATCGTACGAGCAGTACTTC
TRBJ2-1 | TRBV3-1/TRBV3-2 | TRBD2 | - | CATWTSGVNEQFF | TGTGCCACTTGGACTAGCGGCGTCAATGAGCAGTTCTTC
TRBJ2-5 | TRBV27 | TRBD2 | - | CASSFWREGAETQYF | TGTGCCAGCAGTTTCTGGCGGGAGGGGGCAGAGACCCAGTACTTC
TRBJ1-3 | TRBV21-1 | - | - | CASSKVQASGSNTIYF | TGTGCCAGCAGCAAGGTTCAGGCTTCGGGGTCCAACACCATATATTTT
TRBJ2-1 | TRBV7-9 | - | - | CASSDYRQLLSDEQFF | TGTGCCAGCAGCGACTATCGACAACTCTTGAGCGATGAGCAGTTCTTC
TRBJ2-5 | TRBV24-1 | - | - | CATSDLPSRQETQYF | TGTGCCACCAGTGATTTGCCGTCCCGCCAAGAGACCCAGTACTTC
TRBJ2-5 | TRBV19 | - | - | CSTGFGETQYF | TGTTCCACGGGGTTTGGAGAGACCCAGTACTTC
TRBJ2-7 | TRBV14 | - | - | CASSQDWRSSYEQYF | TGTGCCAGCAGCCAAGACTGGCGGAGCTCCTACGAGCAGTACTTC
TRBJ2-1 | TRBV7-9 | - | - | CASSSRDTTYNEQFF | TGTGCCAGCAGCTCCCGGGACACCACCTACAATGAGCAGTTCTTC
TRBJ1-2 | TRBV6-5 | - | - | CASSFHSNYGYTF | TGTGCCAGCAGTTTTCACTCCAACTATGGCTACACCTTC
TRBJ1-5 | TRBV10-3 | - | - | CAISGDLGNQPQHF | TGTGCCATCAGTGGGGACTTAGGCAATCAGCCCCAGCATTTT